This T cell receptor (beta chain) was captured by sequencing in a study of cytomegalovirus exposure and HLA in healthy donors. Study summary: Previous work identified roughly 120 million unique TCR beta sequences from roughly 170 million T cells. There were about 86 million unique TCRs (from HLA-typed donors) in an early data release. Notes on the study in general: The study put about 180 TCR beta chains on its list as cytomegalovirus-associated. HLA restriction was apparent for most CMV-associated TCR beta chains in a later analysis.

The PCR had 60 Vbeta and 13 Jbeta primers. Only in-frame clones appear in the TCRdb table, and some are missing; sequencing was by immunoSEQ multiplex PCR. Among 150,000 to 200,000 clones listed, about 80% were seen once. The CDR3 is 15 amino acids. Germline V gene lookup returns CDR1 SQVTM and CDR2 ANQGSEA. V was pared by 0 bases and J by 7 bases, with 11 bases of the junction left unmatched. Regarding this clone: The antigen is not known.

J is TRBJ2-7 and V is TRBV29-1, with 8 bases lining up with TRBD1. Sample: PBMCs. The receptor was derived from a girl under 18 in good health and CMV-seropositive. DNA of the CDR3: TGCAGCGTTGAAGACCGGACAGGGTCGACTATTGAGCAGTACTTC. Protein sequence: CSVEDRTGSTIEQYF.